This TCR beta chain was recovered during a study of blood T cells in healthy people across ages. Samples each yielded at least 5 micrograms of total RNA. The use of a sample-barcoded 5' primer and a J-beta primer mix characterized a second PCR of about 6 to 12 cycles. Using its own MiXCR run on the 5' RACE reads, TCRdb lists one record per CDR3 protein. This table holds approximately 830,000 distinct CDR3 sequences, approximately 65% found once. From germline, CDR1 is SGHTA and CDR2 FQGNSA. CDR3 size: 16 residues. Trimming took 1 base from V and 2 from J, leaving 15 bases between them. The rearrangement links TRBV7-2 to TRBJ2-7; D remains unclear. The clonotype originates from a man younger than 40 in good health. The material sequenced was blood. CDR3 in DNA: TGTGCCAGCAGCTTAGACTCGGGCCGGATCGCCTACGAGCAGTACTTC. Protein: CASSLDSGRIAYEQYF.